The source of this TCR beta chain is a study of CD8 T cells in Susac syndrome. General study results and limits: Susac-specific public clones found in total CD8+ repertoires numbered roughly 15, and those in CD8+ TEMRA repertoires numbered about five.

The CDR3 has 14 amino acids. Between the trimmed V and J ends, which lost 4 bases and 7 bases, there was a span of 18 bases. Germline V CDR1 and CDR2: SGHDT, YYEEEE. Isolation of CD8+ and CD4+ T cells was performed negatively, whereas enrichment of TEMRA cells was done by FACS. Random hexamers served to reverse transcribe about 0.5 to 1 ug RNA. It was immunoSEQ multiplex PCR that amplified TCR beta CDR3 across 54 Vbeta and 13 Jbeta. MiXCR, run by TCRdb on the immunoSEQ multiplex PCR reads, gives a single entry per CDR3 protein. The table has 75,000 to 100,000 distinct CDR3 sequences, around 94% seen once; the top ten hold more than 0.8%. Notes on this clonotype: Its antigen is currently unknown.

This TCR was sampled from a human donor with Susac syndrome. The rearrangement uses TRBV5-6 and TRBJ2-7, with a tentative D call TRBD2 (6 bases). The sample was CD8+ T cells from PBMCs. This CDR3 reads CASSGGIGGYEQYF. The CDR3 DNA reads TGTGCCAGCAGCGGAGGGATCGGGGGATATGAGCAGTACTTC.